Listed below are T cell receptor beta chains from one sample, sequenced in a study of CD8 T cells in Susac syndrome. TCRdb called the immunoSEQ multiplex PCR reads again in MiXCR, with one record for every CDR3 protein. The table shows about 240,000 distinct CDR3 sequences, with about 96% occurring only once. Sequencing input: CD4+ T cells from PBMCs. Receptors were obtained from a human donor with Susac syndrome. The conserved cysteine and the conserved F or W are not part of the CDR3 here.

cdr3_length v_call cdr3_aa
12 TRBV29-1 SVTPQGSQETQY
13 TRBV12-3/TRBV12-4 ASSLRGSSYNEQF
15 TRBV27 ASSARDGRISNQPQH
12 TRBV30 AWIRLAGVDTQY
12 TRBV4-2 ASSRAGDTGELF
12 TRBV20-1 SAPPTGYDTEAF
16 TRBV6-5 ASSYSHRDREEAYEQY
12 TRBV29-1 SVVQLAGTYEQY
13 TRBV3-1 ASSLMTGGQETQY
11 TRBV30 AWRPPQGNEQY
13 TRBV30 AWSTGLVGTDTQY
13 TRBV15 ATSRVGSLNTEAF
11 TRBV29-1 SVDNYPQETQY
12 TRBV7-3 ASSSHLDRTGYT
12 TRBV2 ASRGDPTFEPQH
9 TRBV28 ASSPHGEQF
13 TRBV12-5 ASGGGVPVHQPQH
11 TRBV19 ASGDTRNYGYT
15 TRBV4-1 ASSQRERGGSTDTQY
16 TRBV21-1 ASSKESSRLAGDDEQY
13 TRBV20-1 SAPRTSGVYNEQF
13 TRBV5-1 ASSLTGQKDYGYT
16 TRBV4-1 ASSQDRATTRGTGELF